Listed below are T cell receptor beta chains from one sample, sequenced in a study of blood T cell repertoires in COVID-19. Sequenced by immunoSEQ multiplex PCR; TCRdb stores in-frame clones only, minus some. Of about 200,000 clones in the sample, approximately 86% are singletons; the top ten hold approximately 3%. Sample: peripheral blood. These receptors were collected from a man aged 55 to 69 with acute or convalescent COVID-19. Both conserved end residues are part of each CDR3.

j_call v_call cdr3_aa
TRBJ1-4 TRBV5-5 CASSLQGAYYEKLFF
TRBJ2-1 TRBV2 CASSGTSGGQNEQFF
TRBJ2-7 TRBV12-3/TRBV12-4 CASSLSLLYEQYF
TRBJ2-3 TRBV19 CASSPETGTQYF
TRBJ2-3 TRBV9 CASSVVGLAGGSDTQYF
TRBJ1-3 TRBV10-3 CAISTTGVSGNTIYF
TRBJ2-5 TRBV11-2 CASSNKMSTGGVAQYF
TRBJ1-2 TRBV3-1/TRBV3-2 CASSLGRQAYYGYTF
TRBJ2-7 TRBV10-3 CAISGGQAYEQYF
TRBJ2-5 TRBV9 CASSLRGGSRETQYF
TRBJ2-7 TRBV6-5 CASSYSRAGGYEQYF
TRBJ2-7 TRBV5-1 CASSSPGTGSYEQYF
TRBJ1-5 TRBV7-9 CASTAGTFQPQHF
TRBJ2-2 TRBV6-2/TRBV6-3 CASSYPKGGGKNTGELFF